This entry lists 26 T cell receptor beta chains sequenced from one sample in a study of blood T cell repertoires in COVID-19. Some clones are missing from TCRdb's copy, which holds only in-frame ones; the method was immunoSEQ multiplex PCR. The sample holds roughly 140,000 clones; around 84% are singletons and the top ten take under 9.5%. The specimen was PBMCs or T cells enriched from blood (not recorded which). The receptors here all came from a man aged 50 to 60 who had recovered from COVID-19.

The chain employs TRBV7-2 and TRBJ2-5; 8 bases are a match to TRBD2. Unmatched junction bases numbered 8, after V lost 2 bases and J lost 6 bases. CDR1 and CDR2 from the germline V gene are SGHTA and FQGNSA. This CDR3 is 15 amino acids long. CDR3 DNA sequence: TGTGCCAGCAGCTTAATTCGGGGGGGCCTGAAGACCCAGTACTTC. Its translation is CASSLIRGGLKTQYF. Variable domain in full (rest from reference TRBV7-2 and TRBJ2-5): GAGVSQSPSNKVTEKGKDVELRCDPISGHTALYWYRQSLGQGLEFLIYFQGNSAPDKSGLPSDRFSAERTGGSVSTLTIQRTQQEDSAVYLCASSLIRGGLKTQYFGPGTRLLVL.

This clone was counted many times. The CDR3 reads CASSLGQGNQPQHF. The CDR3 bases are TGTGCCAGCAGTCTGGGACAGGGTAATCAGCCCCAGCATTTT. The chain is built from TRBV27 and TRBJ1-5; 9 nucleotides line up with TRBD1. CDR1 MNHEY and CDR2 SMNVEV come from the germline V gene (reference sequence). Trimming removed 5 bases from V and 4 bases from J; junction bases left unmatched: 3. The CDR3 consists of 14 residues.

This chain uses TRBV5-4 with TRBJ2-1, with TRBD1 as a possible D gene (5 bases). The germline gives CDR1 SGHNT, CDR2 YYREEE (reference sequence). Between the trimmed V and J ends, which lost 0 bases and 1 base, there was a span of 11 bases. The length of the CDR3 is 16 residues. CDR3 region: CASSLALQASYNEQFF. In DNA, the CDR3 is TGTGCCAGCAGCTTGGCGCTACAGGCGTCCTACAATGAGCAGTTCTTC.

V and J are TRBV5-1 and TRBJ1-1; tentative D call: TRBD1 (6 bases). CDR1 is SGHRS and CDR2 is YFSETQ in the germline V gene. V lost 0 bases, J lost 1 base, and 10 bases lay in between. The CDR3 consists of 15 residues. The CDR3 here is CASSLAQGRNTEAFF. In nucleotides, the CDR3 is TGCGCCAGCAGCTTGGCCCAGGGGAGGAACACTGAAGCTTTCTTT.

The chain's CDR3 is CASSPGTGRNGYTF. The CDR3 nucleotides read TGTGCCAGCTCGCCGGGGACAGGAAGAAATGGCTACACCTTC. V and J are TRBV18 and TRBJ1-2; 8 bases are a match to TRBD1. Trimming removed 6 bases from V and 6 bases from J; junction bases left unmatched: 9. Germline loops: CDR1 KGHSH, CDR2 LQKENI. The length of the CDR3 is 14 residues.

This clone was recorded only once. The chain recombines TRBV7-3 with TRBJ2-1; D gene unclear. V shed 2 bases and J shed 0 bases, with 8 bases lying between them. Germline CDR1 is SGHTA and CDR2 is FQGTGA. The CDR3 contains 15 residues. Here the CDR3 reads CASSLDFSSYNEQFF. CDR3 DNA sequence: TGTGCCAGCAGCTTAGATTTTAGCTCCTACAATGAGCAGTTCTTC.

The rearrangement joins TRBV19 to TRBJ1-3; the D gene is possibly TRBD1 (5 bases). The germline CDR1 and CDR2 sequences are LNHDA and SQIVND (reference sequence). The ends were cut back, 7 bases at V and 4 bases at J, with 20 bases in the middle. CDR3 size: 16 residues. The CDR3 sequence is CASTNNPQGWGNTIYF. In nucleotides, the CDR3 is TGTGCCAGTACTAATAACCCCCAGGGATGGGGAAACACCATATATTTT.

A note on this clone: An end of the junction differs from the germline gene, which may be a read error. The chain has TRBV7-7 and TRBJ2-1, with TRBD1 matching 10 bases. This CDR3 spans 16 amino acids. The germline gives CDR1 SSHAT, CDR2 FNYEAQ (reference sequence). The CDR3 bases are TGTGCTAGCAGTCCAATCCGGACAGGGGGGCGCAATGAGCAGTTCTTC. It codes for CASSPIRTGGRNEQFF.

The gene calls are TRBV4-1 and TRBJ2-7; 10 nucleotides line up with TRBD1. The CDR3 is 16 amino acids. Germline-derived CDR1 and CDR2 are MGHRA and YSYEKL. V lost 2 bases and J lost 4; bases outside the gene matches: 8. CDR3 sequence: CASSQSETGGGYEQYF. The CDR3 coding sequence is TGCGCCAGCAGCCAAAGCGAGACAGGGGGCGGATACGAGCAGTACTTC.

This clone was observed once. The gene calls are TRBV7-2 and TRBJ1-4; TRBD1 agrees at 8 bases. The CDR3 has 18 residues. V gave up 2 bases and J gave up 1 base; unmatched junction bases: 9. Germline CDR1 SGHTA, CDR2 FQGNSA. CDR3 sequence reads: CASSLFSGGRRTNEKLFF. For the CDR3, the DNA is TGTGCCAGCAGCTTATTTTCAGGGGGCAGGCGAACTAATGAAAAACTGTTTTTT.

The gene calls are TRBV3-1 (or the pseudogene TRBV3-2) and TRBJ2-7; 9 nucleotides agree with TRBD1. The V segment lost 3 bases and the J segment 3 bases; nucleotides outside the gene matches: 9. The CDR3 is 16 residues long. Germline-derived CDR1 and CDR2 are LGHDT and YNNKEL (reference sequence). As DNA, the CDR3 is TGTGCCAGCAGCCACTCCCGGGACAGGGAATACTACGAGCAGTACTTC. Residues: CASSHSRDREYYEQYF.

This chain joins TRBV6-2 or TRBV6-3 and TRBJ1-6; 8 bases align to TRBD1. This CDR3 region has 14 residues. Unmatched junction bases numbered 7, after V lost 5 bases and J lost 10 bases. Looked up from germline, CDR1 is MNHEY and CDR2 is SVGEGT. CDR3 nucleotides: TGTGCCAGCAGTCTCGACAGGGGTAGCTCACCCCTCCACTTT. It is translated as CASSLDRGSSPLHF.

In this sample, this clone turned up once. CDR3 nucleotide sequence: TGTGCCAGCAGTTACGTGACAGAGAACCTAAGCTCCTATAATTCACCCCTCCACTTT. Its translation is CASSYVTENLSSYNSPLHF. The rearrangement joins TRBV6-2 or TRBV6-3 to TRBJ1-6; D might be TRBD1 (5 bases). Germline V gene sequence: CDR1 MNHEY, CDR2 SVGEGT. The CDR3 sequence is 19 residues long. Trimming stripped 2 bases from V and 0 bases from J, with 17 bases between.

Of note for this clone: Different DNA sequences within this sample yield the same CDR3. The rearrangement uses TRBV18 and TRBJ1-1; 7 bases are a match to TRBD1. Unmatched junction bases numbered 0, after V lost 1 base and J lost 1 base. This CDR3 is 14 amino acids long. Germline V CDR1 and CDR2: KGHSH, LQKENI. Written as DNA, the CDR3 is TGTGCCAGCTCACCACAGGGGGCGAACACTGAAGCTTTCTTT. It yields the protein CASSPQGANTEAFF.

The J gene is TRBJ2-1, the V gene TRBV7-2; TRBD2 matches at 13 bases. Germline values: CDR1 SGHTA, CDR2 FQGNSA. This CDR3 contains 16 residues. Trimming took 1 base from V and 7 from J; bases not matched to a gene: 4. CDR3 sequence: CASSLVGTSGVNEQFF. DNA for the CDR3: TGTGCCAGCAGCTTAGTGGGGACTAGCGGGGTTAATGAGCAGTTCTTC.

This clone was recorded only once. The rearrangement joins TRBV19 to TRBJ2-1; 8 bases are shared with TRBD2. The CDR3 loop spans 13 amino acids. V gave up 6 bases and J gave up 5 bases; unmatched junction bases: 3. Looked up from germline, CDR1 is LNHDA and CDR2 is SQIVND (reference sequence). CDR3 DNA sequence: TGTGCCAGTAGGAGCGGGGGAGACAATGAGCAGTTCTTC. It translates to CASRSGGDNEQFF.

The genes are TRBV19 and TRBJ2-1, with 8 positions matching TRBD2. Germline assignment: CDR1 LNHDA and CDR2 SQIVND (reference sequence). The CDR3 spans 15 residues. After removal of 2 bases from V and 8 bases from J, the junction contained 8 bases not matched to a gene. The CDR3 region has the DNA TGTGCCAGTAGTATAATCGGGGGGGCGGCCCATGAGCAGTTCTTC. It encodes CASSIIGGAAHEQFF.

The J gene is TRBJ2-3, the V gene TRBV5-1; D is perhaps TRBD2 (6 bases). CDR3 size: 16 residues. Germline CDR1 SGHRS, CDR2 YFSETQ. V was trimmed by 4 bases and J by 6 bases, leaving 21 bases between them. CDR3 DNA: TGCGCCAGCAGCACCGGGACTCTAGGCCCGGGGGATACGCAGTATTTT. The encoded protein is CASSTGTLGPGDTQYF.

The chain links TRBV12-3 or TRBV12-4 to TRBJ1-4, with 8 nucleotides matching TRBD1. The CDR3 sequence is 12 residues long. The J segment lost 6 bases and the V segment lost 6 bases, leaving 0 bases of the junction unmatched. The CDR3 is CASSRGHEKLFF. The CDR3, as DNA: TGTGCCAGCAGCAGGGGGCATGAAAAACTGTTTTTT.

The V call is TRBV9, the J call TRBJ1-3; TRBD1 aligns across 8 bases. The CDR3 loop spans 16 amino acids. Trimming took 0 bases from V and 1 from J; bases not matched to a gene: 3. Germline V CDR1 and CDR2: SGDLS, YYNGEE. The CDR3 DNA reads TGTGCCAGCAGCGTAGACACAGGGGGATCTGGAAACACCATATATTTT. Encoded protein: CASSVDTGGSGNTIYF.

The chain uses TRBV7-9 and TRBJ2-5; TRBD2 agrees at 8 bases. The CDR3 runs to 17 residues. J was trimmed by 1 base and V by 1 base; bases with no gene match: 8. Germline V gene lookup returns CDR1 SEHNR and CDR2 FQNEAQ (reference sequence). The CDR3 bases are TGTGCCAGCAGCTTAGGTGTAATAGCGGGGCGCCAAGAGACCCAGTACTTC. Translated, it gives CASSLGVIAGRQETQYF.

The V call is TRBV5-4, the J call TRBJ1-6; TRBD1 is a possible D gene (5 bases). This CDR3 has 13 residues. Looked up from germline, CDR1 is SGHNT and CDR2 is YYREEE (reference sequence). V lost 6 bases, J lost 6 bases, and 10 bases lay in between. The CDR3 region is CASKLGGNSPLHF. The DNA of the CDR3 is TGTGCCAGCAAACTCGGGGGTAATTCACCCCTCCACTTT.

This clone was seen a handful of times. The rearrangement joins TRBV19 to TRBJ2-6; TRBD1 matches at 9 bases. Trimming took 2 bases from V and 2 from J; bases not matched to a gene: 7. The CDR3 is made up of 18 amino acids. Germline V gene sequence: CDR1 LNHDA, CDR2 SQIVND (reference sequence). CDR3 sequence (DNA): TGTGCCAGTAGTATAACAACAGGGGGCTCCCCTGGGGCCAACGTCCTGACTTTC. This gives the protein CASSITTGGSPGANVLTF.

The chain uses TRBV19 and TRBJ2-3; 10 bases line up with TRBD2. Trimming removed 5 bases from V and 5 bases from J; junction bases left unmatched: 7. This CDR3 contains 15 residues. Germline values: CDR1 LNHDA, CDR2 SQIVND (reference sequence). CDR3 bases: TGTGCCAGTAGTTCTACTAGCGGGATATTAGATACGCAGTATTTT. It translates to CASSSTSGILDTQYF. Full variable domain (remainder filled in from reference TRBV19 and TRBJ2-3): DGGITQSPKYLFRKEGQNVTLSCEQNLNHDAMYWYRQDPGQGLRLIYYSQIVNDFQKGDIAEGYSVSREKKESFPLTVTSAQKNPTAFYLCASSSTSGILDTQYFGPGTRLTVL.

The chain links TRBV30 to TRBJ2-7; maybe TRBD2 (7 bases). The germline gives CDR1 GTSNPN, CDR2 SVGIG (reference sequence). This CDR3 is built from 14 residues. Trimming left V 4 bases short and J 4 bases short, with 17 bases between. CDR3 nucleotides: TGTGCCTGGATGCAAGGGGGGGGACCTTACGAGCAGTACTTC. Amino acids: CAWMQGGGPYEQYF.

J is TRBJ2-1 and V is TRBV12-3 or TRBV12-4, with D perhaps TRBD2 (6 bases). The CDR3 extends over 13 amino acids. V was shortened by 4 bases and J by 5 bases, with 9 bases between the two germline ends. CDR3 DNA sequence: TGTGCCAGCAGTTCGGACTACCACAATGAGCAGTTCTTC. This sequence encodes CASSSDYHNEQFF.